This T cell receptor (beta chain) comes out of a study of PD-1 blockade in classical Hodgkin lymphoma. Whole-study results and caveats: Lower baseline TCR diversity was reported for newly diagnosed patients than for healthy donors. CD4+ TCR diversity, unlike CD8+, rose significantly by C4D1. Similar baseline diversity was found in complete responders and newly diagnosed patients.

V was clipped by 4 bases and J by 2 bases; unmatched bases: 6. The length of the CDR3 is 16 residues. From germline, CDR1 is LNHDA and CDR2 SQIVND (reference sequence). About this clone itself: The antigen is unknown.

Every patient experienced relapse after autologous stem cell transplantation, and brentuximab vedotin exposure varied. Clones were sequenced by immunoSEQ multiplex PCR, and TCRdb holds only the in-frame ones, with some missing. The repertoire includes roughly 62,000 clones, around 88% of them detected once, and under 15% sits in the top ten. This chain connects TRBV19 to TRBJ2-3, with TRBD1 identical over 10 bases. The clonotype originates from a human donor with classical Hodgkin lymphoma. Sample: peripheral blood mononuclear cells (PBMCs), taken at baseline. The CDR3 sequence is CASSTTGTGVTDTQYF. CDR3 DNA sequence: TGTGCCAGTAGTACCACCGGGACAGGGGTCACAGATACGCAGTATTTT.